This TCR beta chain was identified during a study of control samples from healthy donors and cancer patients. Some clones are missing from TCRdb's copy, which holds only in-frame ones; the method was immunoSEQ multiplex PCR. The repertoire holds over 150,000 clones, with more than 90% as singletons. This CDR3 spans 16 amino acids. V lost 0 bases and J 1 base, leaving 10 bases between the germline ends. Germline CDR1 MNHEY, CDR2 SVGAGI. This clonotype was sampled from a young man in good health. The chain recombines TRBV6-5 with TRBJ2-1, with D perhaps TRBD2 (5 bases). The sample comprised blood. CDR3 DNA: TGTGCCAGCAGTTACTCCCCTAGCCCTTCCTACAATGAGCAGTTCTTC. This codes for CASSYSPSPSYNEQFF.